Shown below are 20 T cell receptor beta chains from a single sample sequenced in a study of Graves' ophthalmopathy and Graves' hyperthyroidism. Amplification of TCR beta CDR3 regions used RNA transcripts. Scientists carried out first-round RT-PCR using HTBI primers and then a second-round multiplex PCR. TCRdb redid the calling of the multiplex PCR reads with MiXCR, one entry per CDR3 protein. This sample has fewer than 400,000 distinct CDR3 sequences, with around 18% found just once. The sequenced material came from peripheral blood. These receptors were obtained from a woman under 30 with Graves' ophthalmopathy.

This clonotype was seen repeatedly, ten times or more. DNA for the CDR3: TGTGCCAGCAGTAGACACGGGACGTTCTCGGACATTCAGTACTTC. This translates into CASSRHGTFSDIQYF. This chain connects TRBV6-2 or TRBV6-3 to TRBJ2-4; D might be TRBD1 or TRBD2, each matching 5 bases. Germline CDR1 and CDR2: MNHEY and SVGEGT. This CDR3 is built from 15 residues. V was clipped by 5 bases and J by 8 bases, with 19 bases between them.

J is TRBJ1-1 and V is TRBV13; weak D call: TRBD1 (5 bases). The CDR3 is 14 amino acids. Trimming left V 0 bases short and J 5 bases short, with 10 bases between. Germline V gives CDR1 PRHDT, CDR2 FYEKMQ (reference sequence). CDR3 sequence reads: CASSLGQGTTEAFF. The CDR3 region has the DNA TGTGCCAGCAGCTTAGGGCAGGGAACAACTGAAGCTTTCTTT.

This clonotype was detected many times. This chain connects TRBV20-1 to TRBJ2-5; D ambiguous. This CDR3 region has 12 residues. Germline-derived CDR1 and CDR2 are DFQATT and SNEGSKA (reference sequence). V lost 6 bases to trimming and J lost 2 bases, with 10 bases between them. CDR3 nucleotide sequence: TGCAGTGCCTTTCAACCGCAAGAGACCCAGTACTTC. This gives the protein CSAFQPQETQYF.

In its sample, this clonotype was seen many times. The chain couples TRBV7-3 to TRBJ2-7; 9 positions match TRBD2. Germline V gives CDR1 SGHTA, CDR2 FQGTGA. The J segment lost 3 bases and the V segment lost 5 bases, leaving 11 bases of the junction unmatched. The CDR3 is made up of 16 amino acids. The CDR3 here is CASSRSGGSSIYEQYF. The CDR3 coding sequence is TGTGCCAGCAGCCGAAGCGGGGGGTCTTCGATCTACGAGCAGTACTTC.

The table lists this clonotype with many counts. The genes are TRBV2 and TRBJ2-5, with D hard to call. Deletions cut 1 base from V and 7 bases from J, with 10 bases between. The CDR3 is 13 amino acids. CDR1 and CDR2 (germline): SNHLY, FYNNEI. CDR3 region: CASSEGAPGTQYF. The CDR3 coding sequence is TGTGCCAGCAGTGAAGGGGCCCCGGGGACCCAGTACTTC.

This chain links TRBV12-3 or TRBV12-4 with TRBJ2-5; TRBD1 agrees at 8 bases. CDR3 size: 13 residues. Losses at the gene ends were 6 bases for V and 7 bases for J; bases not matched to a gene: 7. Here the CDR3 reads CASRGQGLGTQYF. CDR3 DNA: TGTGCCAGCAGAGGACAGGGCTTGGGGACCCAGTACTTC.

This clonotype was seen at least ten times. This chain uses TRBV28 with TRBJ2-7; 11 bases fit TRBD1. The CDR3 spans 18 residues. CDR1 is MDHEN and CDR2 is SYDVKM in the germline V gene. Trimming at V came to 5 bases and at J to 4 bases, leaving 16 bases not matched to a gene. The CDR3 loop reads CASSPDRGPREGRYEQYF. In DNA form, the CDR3 reads TGTGCCAGCAGTCCGGACAGGGGGCCTCGGGAGGGCCGGTACGAGCAGTACTTC.

This clonotype was seen many times. This chain uses TRBV29-1 with TRBJ2-5; D possibly corresponds to TRBD2 (6 bases). Germline CDR1 reads SQVTM; CDR2 reads ANQGSEA. The CDR3 has 15 residues. V was shortened by 3 bases and J by 4 bases, with 18 bases between the two germline ends. The CDR3: CSVDGAAHGRETQYF. DNA of the CDR3: TGCAGCGTTGACGGAGCGGCCCACGGGAGAGAGACCCAGTACTTC.

This clonotype has a count of ten or more. The V call is TRBV6-2 or TRBV6-3, the J call TRBJ1-1; no clear D. The CDR3 extends over 15 amino acids. CDR1 and CDR2 (germline): MNHEY, SVGEGT. Trimming shortened V by 2 bases and J by 0 bases, and 10 bases separated the two germline ends. The CDR3 protein is CASSYTKGVNTEAFF. In DNA, the CDR3 is TGTGCCAGCAGTTACACTAAGGGAGTGAACACTGAAGCTTTCTTT.

This clonotype was seen just once. CDR3 residues: CASSLFGRVKEAFF. DNA of the CDR3: TGTGCCAGCAGTTTATTTGGGAGGGTGAAGGAAGCTTTCTTT. The J gene is TRBJ1-1, the V gene TRBV28; D gene ambiguous. Germline V gene lookup returns CDR1 MDHEN and CDR2 SYDVKM. This CDR3 comprises 14 residues. The ends were cut back, 1 base at V and 8 bases at J, with 14 bases in the middle.

This clonotype was found many times. The chain's CDR3 is CASSEGGTGNSNQPQHF. The CDR3 region has the DNA TGTGCCAGCAGTGAAGGGGGAACAGGGAATAGCAATCAGCCCCAGCATTTT. The V and J genes are TRBV6-1 and TRBJ1-5; a weak D match, TRBD1 (6 bases). Germline V lookup: CDR1 MNHNS, CDR2 SASEGT. V lost 1 base to trimming and J lost 0 bases, with 13 bases between them. The CDR3 extends over 17 amino acids.

There are many counts of this clonotype. The chain carries TRBV12-3 or TRBV12-4 and TRBJ1-5, with D unresolved. V lost 4 bases and J 12 bases, leaving 13 bases between the germline ends. The CDR3 loop spans 12 amino acids. The CDR3 DNA sequence: TGTGCCAGCAGTTCCAAGGTTAACTTCCAGCATTTT. The encoded protein is CASSSKVNFQHF.

The J gene is TRBJ2-7, the V gene TRBV12-3 or TRBV12-4, with 10 bases aligning to TRBD1. The CDR3 runs to 15 residues. The V and J ends lost 5 bases and 2 bases, in that order; junction bases with no gene match: 6. The CDR3 loop is CASSQGGQGTYEQYF. CDR3 DNA: TGTGCCAGCAGTCAGGGGGGACAGGGGACCTACGAGCAGTACTTC.

This clonotype was observed many times. The genes are TRBV6-1 and TRBJ2-7; 7 bases fit TRBD1. The CDR3 totals 12 residues. Germline V gives CDR1 MNHNS, CDR2 SASEGT. Losses at the gene ends were 6 bases for V and 6 bases for J; bases not matched to a gene: 5. The DNA of the CDR3 is TGTGCCAGCAGCAAAGACAGGGCCGAGCAGTACTTC. As protein: CASSKDRAEQYF.

This clonotype came up many times. The chain joins TRBV11-1 to TRBJ2-2, with D maybe TRBD2 (6 bases). This CDR3 is built from 15 residues. V lost 8 bases and J 6 bases, leaving 19 bases between the germline ends. The germline V gene has CDR1 SGHAT and CDR2 FQDESV (reference sequence). CDR3 DNA sequence: TGTGCCAGCGAATTACTAGCAGTTATCCCCGGGGAGCTGTTTTTT. Protein product: CASELLAVIPGELFF.

This clonotype appeared many times. The chain links TRBV4-1 to TRBJ2-7; 10 positions agree with TRBD1. The germline CDR1 and CDR2 sequences are MGHRA and YSYEKL. The CDR3 runs 18 residues. J was trimmed by 4 bases and V by 0 bases; bases with no gene match: 12. The CDR3 nucleotides are TGCGCCAGCAGCCAAGAAATAGGTAGGGGGACAGGGGCTTACGAGCAGTACTTC. This gives the protein CASSQEIGRGTGAYEQYF.

Many counts were recorded for this clonotype. The chain joins TRBV12-3 or TRBV12-4 to TRBJ1-5; D is unresolved. This CDR3 comprises 11 residues. Deletions cut 3 bases from V and 9 bases from J, with 6 bases between. The CDR3 sequence: CASSFSGPQHF. In DNA, the CDR3 is TGTGCCAGCAGTTTTTCCGGGCCCCAGCATTTT.

This rearrangement joins TRBV6-1 to TRBJ1-5; D is undetermined. Germline V gene lookup returns CDR1 MNHNS and CDR2 SASEGT. The V and J ends lost 8 bases and 5 bases respectively, with 10 bases between them. CDR3 size: 12 residues. The DNA of the CDR3 is TGTGCCAGCGCAGCCGGGGATCAGCCCCAGCATTTT. Protein product: CASAAGDQPQHF.

Ten or more counts support this clonotype. V gene TRBV12-3 or TRBV12-4 combines with J gene TRBJ2-2, with D uncertain. Trimming pared 5 bases from V and 2 bases from J, leaving 15 bases between. The CDR3 has 16 amino acids. CDR3 sequence: CASSPFSGDNTGELFF. DNA of the CDR3: TGTGCCAGCAGTCCTTTCTCAGGAGATAACACCGGGGAGCTGTTTTTT.

The chain combines TRBV5-1 with TRBJ2-6; D remains unclear. Between the trimmed V and J ends, which lost 1 base and 0 bases, there was a span of 11 bases. Germline values: CDR1 SGHRS, CDR2 YFSETQ. The CDR3 runs 17 residues. CDR3 in DNA: TGCGCCAGCAGCTTGCCACGGGCCCACTCTGGGGCCAACGTCCTGACTTTC. Its translation is CASSLPRAHSGANVLTF.